The 5 T cell receptor beta chains reported below all come from one sample, sequenced in a study of vaccination effects on CD4 cells after COVID-19. Which antigens these TCRs recognize remains unknown. Researchers isolated CD4+ T cells once roughly nine days of culture had elapsed. This table comes from immunoSEQ multiplex PCR, and its TCRdb copy is limited to in-frame clones, with some not included. This table holds 50,000 to 75,000 clones, 55% to 75% found once. Here the sequenced sample was CD4+ T cells from PBMCs cultured without peptide, taken before COVID-19 vaccination. The receptor set was obtained from a human donor who had a prior SARS-CoV-2 infection.

By frequency in the sample, this clone is medium-sized. The chain's CDR3 is CASRGLAGSDNEQFF. DNA of the CDR3: TGCGCCAGCAGGGGGCTAGCGGGGAGCGACAATGAGCAGTTCTTC. V gene TRBV5-1 combines with J gene TRBJ2-1; 9 bases are shared with TRBD2. There are 15 residues in the CDR3. J gave up 5 bases and V 5 bases, and 8 bases lay outside the gene matches. Per the germline V gene, CDR1 is SGHRS and CDR2 is YFSETQ.

This clone was picked up a small number of times. The chain employs TRBV19 and TRBJ1-2; D call uncertain. The CDR3 is made up of 15 amino acids. Germline V gene data show CDR1 as LNHDA and CDR2 as SQIVND (reference sequence). V was cut by 0 bases and J by 6 bases, with 14 bases left in between. The CDR3 bases are TGTGCCAGTAGTATAGACAGAACTGTCCTTAATGGCTACACCTTC. Translated, it gives CASSIDRTVLNGYTF.

This clone was seen a handful of times. The chain joins TRBV19 to TRBJ1-1; D call uncertain. CDR1 is LNHDA, CDR2 SQIVND, per germline (reference sequence). Trimming took 7 bases from V and 0 from J, leaving 6 bases between them. The CDR3 sequence is 12 residues long. The CDR3 sequence: CASKGMNTEAFF. In DNA, the CDR3 is TGTGCCAGTAAGGGCATGAACACTGAAGCTTTCTTT. The full variable domain, in which reference TRBV19 and TRBJ1-1 provide the parts outside the CDR3, is DGGITQSPKYLFRKEGQNVTLSCEQNLNHDAMYWYRQDPGQGLRLIYYSQIVNDFQKGDIAEGYSVSREKKESFPLTVTSAQKNPTAFYLCASKGMNTEAFFGQGTRLTVV.

The gene calls are TRBV7-2 and TRBJ2-2, with 7 bases lining up with TRBD2. Trimming at V came to 4 bases and at J to 1 base, leaving 6 bases not matched to a gene. CDR1 and CDR2 (germline): SGHTA, FQGNSA. The CDR3 is 16 amino acids. CDR3 bases: TGTGCCAGCAGCTCAGCGGGACTCGTGAACACCGGGGAGCTGTTTTTT. This sequence encodes CASSSAGLVNTGELFF.

The chain carries TRBV18 and TRBJ1-2; D remains unclear. This CDR3 is 14 amino acids long. Per the germline V gene, CDR1 is KGHSH and CDR2 is LQKENI. With 0 bases removed from V and 6 bases from J, the gap between germline ends came to 11 bases. CDR3 DNA sequence: TGTGCCAGCTCACCACCGACGGGCGGCGATGGCTACACCTTC. This gives the protein CASSPPTGGDGYTF.